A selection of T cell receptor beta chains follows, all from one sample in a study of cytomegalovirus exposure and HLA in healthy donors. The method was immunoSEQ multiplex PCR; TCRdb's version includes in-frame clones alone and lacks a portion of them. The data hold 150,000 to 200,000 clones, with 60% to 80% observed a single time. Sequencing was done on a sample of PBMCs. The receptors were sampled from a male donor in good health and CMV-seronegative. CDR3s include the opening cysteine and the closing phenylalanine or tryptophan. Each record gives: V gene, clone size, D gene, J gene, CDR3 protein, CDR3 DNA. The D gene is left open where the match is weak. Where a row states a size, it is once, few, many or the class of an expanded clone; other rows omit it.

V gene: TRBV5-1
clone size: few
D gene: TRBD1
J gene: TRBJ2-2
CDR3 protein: CASSLAGTGAVTGELFF
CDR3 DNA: TGCGCCAGCAGCTTGGCCGGGACAGGGGCTGTCACCGGGGAGCTGTTTTTT

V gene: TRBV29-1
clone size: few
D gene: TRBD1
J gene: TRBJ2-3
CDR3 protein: CSVTPQDRASTDTQYF
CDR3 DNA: TGCAGCGTTACCCCCCAGGACAGGGCTAGCACAGATACGCAGTATTTT

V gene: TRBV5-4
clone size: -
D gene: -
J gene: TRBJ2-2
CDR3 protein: CASSSNAGRTNTGELFF
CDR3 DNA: TGTGCCAGCAGCTCGAACGCGGGACGGACGAACACCGGGGAGCTGTTTTTT

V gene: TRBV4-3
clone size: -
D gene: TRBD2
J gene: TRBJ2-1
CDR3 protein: CASSQDVGRERFF
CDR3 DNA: TGCGCCAGCAGCCAAGATGTGGGGAGGGAGCGGTTCTTC

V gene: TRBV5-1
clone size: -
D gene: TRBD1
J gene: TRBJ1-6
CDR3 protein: CASSLGQGWNSPLHF
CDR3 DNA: TGCGCCAGCAGCTTGGGACAGGGGTGGAATTCACCCCTCCACTTT

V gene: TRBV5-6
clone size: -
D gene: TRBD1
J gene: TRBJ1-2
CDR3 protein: CASSLGGQGRHGYTF
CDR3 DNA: TGTGCCAGCAGCTTGGGAGGACAGGGGCGCCATGGCTACACCTTC

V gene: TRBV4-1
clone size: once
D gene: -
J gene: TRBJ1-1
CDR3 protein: CASSQIGTANTEAFF
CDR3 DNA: TGCGCCAGCAGCCAAATAGGAACAGCGAACACTGAAGCTTTCTTT

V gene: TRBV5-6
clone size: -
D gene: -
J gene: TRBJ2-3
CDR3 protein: CASSSRPPWRGTDTQYF
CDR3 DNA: TGTGCCAGCAGCTCTAGGCCGCCGTGGCGAGGTACAGATACGCAGTATTTT

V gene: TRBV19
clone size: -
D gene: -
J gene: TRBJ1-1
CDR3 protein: CASSEIYREPQHTEAFF
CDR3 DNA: TGTGCCAGTAGCGAAATCTACAGGGAGCCGCAGCACACTGAAGCTTTCTTT

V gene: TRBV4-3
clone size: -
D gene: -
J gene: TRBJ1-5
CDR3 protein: CASSQVQGNQPQHF
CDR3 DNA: TGCGCCAGCAGCCAAGTTCAGGGTAATCAGCCCCAGCATTTT

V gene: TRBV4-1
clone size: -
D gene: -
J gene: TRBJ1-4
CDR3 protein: CASSQVAVEKLFF
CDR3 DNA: TGCGCCAGCAGCCAAGTTGCGGTTGAAAAACTGTTTTTT

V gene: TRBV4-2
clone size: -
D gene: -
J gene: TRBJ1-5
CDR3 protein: CASSPDSSNQPQHF
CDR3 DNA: TGTGCCAGCAGCCCGGACAGCAGCAATCAGCCCCAGCATTTT